This entry lists 12 T cell receptor beta chains sequenced from one sample in a study of cytomegalovirus exposure and HLA in healthy donors. Primers for the PCR totalled 60 Vbeta and 13 Jbeta. Some clones are missing from TCRdb's copy, which holds only in-frame ones; the method was immunoSEQ multiplex PCR. This sample has about 160,000 clones; 81% occur once, and the top ten carry under 1.5%. Sequencing was performed on PBMCs. The source is a man in his fifties or sixties in good health and CMV-seropositive.

The V gene is TRBV6-5, the J gene TRBJ1-4; D remains ambiguous. Trimming shortened V by 3 bases and J by 2 bases, and 13 bases separated the two germline ends. Looked up from germline, CDR1 is MNHEY and CDR2 is SVGAGI. The CDR3 extends over 16 amino acids. The CDR3 region has the DNA TGTGCCAGCAGTTATCAGTCTCACCCGACTAATGAAAAACTGTTTTTT. Its protein product is CASSYQSHPTNEKLFF.

V gene TRBV5-1 combines with J gene TRBJ2-1; TRBD1 aligns across 7 bases. The CDR3 loop spans 15 amino acids. CDR1 and CDR2 from the germline V gene are SGHRS and YFSETQ. J was trimmed by 5 bases and V by 0 bases; bases with no gene match: 5. CDR3 region: CASSLGDRTHNEQFF. DNA for the CDR3: TGCGCCAGCAGCTTGGGGGACAGAACCCACAATGAGCAGTTCTTC.

This chain connects TRBV27 to TRBJ2-7, with 7 bases fitting TRBD2. Trimming removed 5 bases from V and 2 bases from J; junction bases left unmatched: 9. Germline V lookup: CDR1 MNHEY, CDR2 SMNVEV (reference sequence). The CDR3 totals 15 residues. DNA for the CDR3: TGTGCCAGCAGTGGTTTGCGGGGGAACACCTACGAGCAGTACTTC. Translating it yields CASSGLRGNTYEQYF.

With respect to this clone: Other DNA sequences of this sample code for an identical CDR3. This chain connects TRBV5-1 to TRBJ2-5, with 7 nucleotides matching TRBD1. The CDR3 is 14 residues long. Looked up from germline, CDR1 is SGHRS and CDR2 is YFSETQ. Trimming at V came to 4 bases and at J to 2 bases, leaving 5 bases not matched to a gene. CDR3 sequence reads: CASSLGTVQETQYF. The DNA of the CDR3 is TGCGCCAGCAGCCTAGGGACAGTGCAAGAGACCCAGTACTTC.

V usage is TRBV18 and J usage is TRBJ2-7, with 9 positions matching TRBD1. Trimming at V came to 5 bases and at J to 3 bases, leaving 8 bases not matched to a gene. The CDR3 totals 15 residues. Germline loops: CDR1 KGHSH, CDR2 LQKENI. Here the CDR3 DNA reads TGTGCCAGCTCAGCGGACAGGGGTGATGTCTACGAGCAGTACTTC. This sequence encodes CASSADRGDVYEQYF.

The rearrangement links TRBV7-3 to TRBJ1-2; D is unclear. The CDR3 totals 13 residues. With 1 base removed from V and 2 bases from J, the gap between germline ends came to 5 bases. Germline V gene data show CDR1 as SGHTA and CDR2 as FQGTGA. CDR3 sequence (DNA): TGTGCCAGCAGCTTAAGGCAGAACTATGGCTACACCTTC. It specifies CASSLRQNYGYTF.

The rearrangement links TRBV2 to TRBJ1-5, with D hard to call. V was clipped by 8 bases and J by 5 bases, with 19 bases between them. Looked up from germline, CDR1 is SNHLY and CDR2 is FYNNEI. The CDR3 length is 15 residues. CDR3 amino acids: CASSNNLGVYQPQHF. The CDR3 nucleotides are TGTGCCAGCTCAAATAACCTCGGGGTTTATCAGCCCCAGCATTTT.

The V gene is TRBV30, the J gene TRBJ2-1, with 7 bases matching TRBD2. From germline, CDR1 is GTSNPN and CDR2 SVGIG (reference sequence). The CDR3 extends over 13 amino acids. With V trimmed by 2 bases and J by 7 bases, 5 bases remained unmatched. CDR3 sequence (DNA): TGTGCCTGGAGTCAGCGGGGAGGAAATGAGCAGTTCTTC. Its protein is CAWSQRGGNEQFF.

This sequence joins TRBV5-1 and TRBJ2-7, with a weak D call TRBD2 (5 bases). Germline CDR1 SGHRS, CDR2 YFSETQ. Trimming shortened V by 2 bases and J by 3 bases, and 15 bases separated the two germline ends. There are 15 residues in the CDR3. The CDR3 sequence: CASSFGPSGNYEQYF. CDR3 coding DNA: TGCGCCAGCAGCTTCGGGCCGTCCGGGAACTACGAGCAGTACTTC.

The chain is built from TRBV30 and TRBJ1-1; D is unresolved. Germline CDR1 and CDR2: GTSNPN and SVGIG (reference sequence). The CDR3 has 13 residues. The V gene lost 1 base and the J gene lost 4 bases, with 10 bases spanning the gap. CDR3 sequence reads: CAWSAVRSTEAFF. The CDR3 bases are TGTGCCTGGAGTGCAGTCCGGAGCACTGAAGCTTTCTTT.

The chain employs TRBV2 and TRBJ1-5; D is undetermined. CDR3 length equals 13 residues. V was shortened by 8 bases and J by 3 bases, with 11 bases between the two germline ends. Germline CDR1 reads SNHLY; CDR2 reads FYNNEI. CDR3 residues: CASQRRDNQPQHF. The CDR3 coding sequence is TGTGCCAGCCAGAGGAGGGACAATCAGCCCCAGCATTTT.

The CDR3 loop is CASSLAQGTVAATNEKLFF. The CDR3 DNA is TGTGCCAGCAGCTTAGCGCAGGGAACTGTTGCTGCAACTAATGAAAAACTGTTTTTT. The genes are TRBV7-6 and TRBJ1-4; tentatively, D is TRBD1 (5 bases). Germline values: CDR1 SGHVS, CDR2 FNYEAQ. The ends were cut back, 0 bases at V and 0 bases at J, with 17 bases in the middle. This CDR3 region has 19 residues. Drawing the rest from reference TRBV7-6 and TRBJ1-4, the complete variable domain is GAGVSQSPRYKVTKRGQDVALRCDPISGHVSLYWYRQALGQGPEFLTYFNYEAQQDKSGLPNDRFSAERPEGSISTLTIQRTEQRDSAMYRCASSLAQGTVAATNEKLFFGSGTQLSVL.